The rows below give T cell receptor beta chains drawn from one sample of a study of shared clonotypes between healthy human individuals. The repertoire was sequenced with immunoSEQ multiplex PCR; TCRdb's copy has only in-frame clones and lacks some. The sample records 600,000 or so clones, approximately 96% being singletons. The sequenced material came from naive CD8+ T cells sorted from blood. The receptors were gathered from a woman in her twenties or thirties in good health. Each CDR3 is given with its conserved first and last residue. The D gene is left open where the match is weak. Part of the rows lack a size; the others show once, few, many or a class for expanded clones.

J gene: TRBJ2-1; CDR3 length: 14; D gene: .; V gene: TRBV28; clone size: .; CDR3 protein: CASSLVGDDNEQFF; CDR3 DNA: TGTGCCAGCAGTTTAGTGGGGGACGACAATGAGCAGTTCTTC
J gene: TRBJ1-2; CDR3 length: 15; D gene: .; V gene: TRBV27; clone size: .; CDR3 protein: CASSFLQGSVYGYTF; CDR3 DNA: TGTGCCAGCAGTTTCCTTCAGGGGTCCGTCTATGGCTACACCTTC
J gene: TRBJ2-5; CDR3 length: 13; D gene: .; V gene: TRBV10-2; clone size: .; CDR3 protein: CATGGAWDETQYF; CDR3 DNA: TGCGCCACAGGAGGGGCCTGGGACGAGACCCAGTACTTC
J gene: TRBJ2-7; CDR3 length: 14; D gene: .; V gene: TRBV7-8; clone size: .; CDR3 protein: CASSLSDGPYEQYF; CDR3 DNA: TGTGCCAGCAGCTTAAGTGACGGGCCCTACGAGCAGTACTTC
J gene: TRBJ2-2; CDR3 length: 14; D gene: .; V gene: TRBV27; clone size: .; CDR3 protein: CASSTTLSTGELFF; CDR3 DNA: TGTGCCAGCAGTACGACCCTGAGCACCGGGGAGCTGTTTTTT
J gene: TRBJ2-7; CDR3 length: 14; D gene: TRBD2; V gene: TRBV5-1; clone size: .; CDR3 protein: CASSFRGREYEQYF; CDR3 DNA: TGCGCCAGCAGCTTCCGGGGGAGGGAATACGAGCAGTACTTC
J gene: TRBJ2-7; CDR3 length: 13; D gene: .; V gene: TRBV10-2; clone size: .; CDR3 protein: CASSEALTYEQYF; CDR3 DNA: TGCGCCAGCAGTGAAGCTCTAACCTACGAGCAGTACTTC
J gene: TRBJ1-5; CDR3 length: 15; D gene: .; V gene: TRBV9; clone size: .; CDR3 protein: CASSVGGVGIQPQHF; CDR3 DNA: TGTGCCAGCAGCGTGGGAGGGGTCGGGATTCAGCCCCAGCATTTT
J gene: TRBJ2-7; CDR3 length: 17; D gene: .; V gene: TRBV7-9; clone size: .; CDR3 protein: CASSSHTQQTRFAEQYF; CDR3 DNA: TGTGCCAGCAGCTCGCACACACAACAGACGAGATTTGCCGAGCAGTACTTC
J gene: TRBJ2-1; CDR3 length: 15; D gene: TRBD2; V gene: TRBV2; clone size: .; CDR3 protein: CASSDGEREGDEQFF; CDR3 DNA: TGTGCCAGCAGTGATGGTGAGCGGGAGGGCGATGAGCAGTTCTTC
J gene: TRBJ2-2; CDR3 length: 16; D gene: TRBD1; V gene: TRBV29-1; clone size: once; CDR3 protein: CSVEDWTGGSTGELFF; CDR3 DNA: TGCAGCGTTGAAGATTGGACAGGGGGGAGCACCGGGGAGCTGTTTTTT
J gene: TRBJ2-7; CDR3 length: 12; D gene: .; V gene: TRBV7-9; clone size: few; CDR3 protein: CASSRRVYEQYF; CDR3 DNA: TGTGCCAGCAGCCGCAGGGTCTACGAGCAGTACTTC
J gene: TRBJ1-4; CDR3 length: 15; D gene: .; V gene: TRBV5-8; clone size: .; CDR3 protein: CASSFRRATNEKLFF; CDR3 DNA: TGTGCCAGCAGCTTCCGACGGGCAACTAATGAAAAACTGTTTTTT
J gene: TRBJ2-5; CDR3 length: 16; D gene: .; V gene: TRBV27; clone size: .; CDR3 protein: CASRSTGSRNQETQYF; CDR3 DNA: TGTGCCAGCAGAAGTACAGGGAGTCGAAACCAAGAGACCCAGTACTTC
J gene: TRBJ2-4; CDR3 length: 13; D gene: TRBD2; V gene: TRBV4-1; clone size: .; CDR3 protein: CASSLGGMNIQYF; CDR3 DNA: TGCGCCAGCAGCCTGGGAGGGATGAACATTCAGTACTTC
J gene: TRBJ2-5; CDR3 length: 17; D gene: TRBD2; V gene: TRBV19; clone size: .; CDR3 protein: CASSIPRTSGTQETQYF; CDR3 DNA: TGTGCCAGTAGTATTCCTCGGACTAGCGGGACACAAGAGACCCAGTACTTC
J gene: TRBJ2-7; CDR3 length: 16; D gene: TRBD1; V gene: TRBV5-5; clone size: .; CDR3 protein: CASSLGTAHPSYEQYF; CDR3 DNA: TGTGCCAGCAGCTTAGGGACAGCCCACCCCTCCTACGAGCAGTACTTC
J gene: TRBJ2-7; CDR3 length: 15; D gene: TRBD2; V gene: TRBV28; clone size: .; CDR3 protein: CASSPPPSGRREQYF; CDR3 DNA: TGTGCCAGCAGTCCCCCCCCTAGCGGGAGACGCGAGCAGTACTTC
J gene: TRBJ2-5; CDR3 length: 14; D gene: .; V gene: TRBV7-8; clone size: once; CDR3 protein: CASSSRTSGETQYF; CDR3 DNA: TGTGCCAGCAGCTCCAGGACATCCGGAGAGACCCAGTACTTC
J gene: TRBJ2-7; CDR3 length: 12; D gene: .; V gene: TRBV21-1; clone size: .; CDR3 protein: CASSKGGSEQYF; CDR3 DNA: TGTGCCAGCAGCAAAGGAGGATCCGAGCAGTACTTC
J gene: TRBJ1-4; CDR3 length: 15; D gene: .; V gene: TRBV15; clone size: .; CDR3 protein: CATSREGITNEKLFF; CDR3 DNA: TGTGCCACCAGCAGAGAAGGGATTACTAATGAAAAACTGTTTTTT
J gene: TRBJ1-1; CDR3 length: 12; D gene: .; V gene: TRBV28; clone size: .; CDR3 protein: CASSGPGLEAFF; CDR3 DNA: TGTGCCAGCAGCGGACCCGGACTTGAAGCTTTCTTT
J gene: TRBJ1-2; CDR3 length: 15; D gene: .; V gene: TRBV28; clone size: .; CDR3 protein: CASSFPLGGNYGYTF; CDR3 DNA: TGTGCCAGCAGTTTCCCTCTGGGGGGGAACTATGGCTACACCTTC
J gene: TRBJ1-5; CDR3 length: 17; D gene: .; V gene: TRBV14; clone size: .; CDR3 protein: CASSQVAGQHSNQPQHF; CDR3 DNA: TGTGCCAGCAGCCAAGTGGCAGGGCAACATAGCAATCAGCCCCAGCATTTT
J gene: TRBJ1-2; CDR3 length: 15; D gene: .; V gene: TRBV6-4; clone size: .; CDR3 protein: CASSASVGPSYGYTF; CDR3 DNA: TGTGCCAGCAGTGCCAGTGTTGGTCCTTCATATGGCTACACCTTC
J gene: TRBJ2-7; CDR3 length: 14; D gene: .; V gene: TRBV6-1; clone size: .; CDR3 protein: CASSEAFGFYEQYF; CDR3 DNA: TGTGCCAGCAGTGAAGCGTTCGGCTTCTACGAGCAGTACTTC
J gene: TRBJ2-1; CDR3 length: 13; D gene: .; V gene: TRBV11-2; clone size: .; CDR3 protein: CASSSELGNEQFF; CDR3 DNA: TGTGCCAGCAGCTCCGAGCTCGGGAATGAGCAGTTCTTC
J gene: TRBJ1-1; CDR3 length: 11; D gene: .; V gene: TRBV6-1; clone size: .; CDR3 protein: CASIRSHEAFF; CDR3 DNA: TGTGCCAGCATCCGATCTCACGAAGCTTTCTTT
J gene: TRBJ1-4; CDR3 length: 15; D gene: .; V gene: TRBV27; clone size: .; CDR3 protein: CASRKYSATNEKLFF; CDR3 DNA: TGTGCCAGCAGAAAATACAGTGCAACTAATGAAAAACTGTTTTTT
J gene: TRBJ2-2; CDR3 length: 14; D gene: .; V gene: TRBV9; clone size: .; CDR3 protein: CASSVGTNTGELFF; CDR3 DNA: TGTGCCAGCAGCGTTGGGACGAACACCGGGGAGCTGTTTTTT
J gene: TRBJ2-7; CDR3 length: 16; D gene: .; V gene: TRBV5-4; clone size: .; CDR3 protein: CASSFYGALRSHEQYF; CDR3 DNA: TGTGCCAGCAGCTTTTACGGGGCGCTTAGATCGCACGAGCAGTACTTC
J gene: TRBJ2-6; CDR3 length: 17; D gene: TRBD1; V gene: TRBV29-1; clone size: .; CDR3 protein: CSVQFATGDSGANVLTF; CDR3 DNA: TGCAGCGTTCAGTTCGCGACAGGGGACTCTGGGGCCAACGTCCTGACTTTC
J gene: TRBJ2-7; CDR3 length: 16; D gene: .; V gene: TRBV6-1; clone size: .; CDR3 protein: CASSEGQRAGGREQYF; CDR3 DNA: TGTGCCAGCAGTGAAGGGCAGAGGGCAGGAGGACGCGAGCAGTACTTC